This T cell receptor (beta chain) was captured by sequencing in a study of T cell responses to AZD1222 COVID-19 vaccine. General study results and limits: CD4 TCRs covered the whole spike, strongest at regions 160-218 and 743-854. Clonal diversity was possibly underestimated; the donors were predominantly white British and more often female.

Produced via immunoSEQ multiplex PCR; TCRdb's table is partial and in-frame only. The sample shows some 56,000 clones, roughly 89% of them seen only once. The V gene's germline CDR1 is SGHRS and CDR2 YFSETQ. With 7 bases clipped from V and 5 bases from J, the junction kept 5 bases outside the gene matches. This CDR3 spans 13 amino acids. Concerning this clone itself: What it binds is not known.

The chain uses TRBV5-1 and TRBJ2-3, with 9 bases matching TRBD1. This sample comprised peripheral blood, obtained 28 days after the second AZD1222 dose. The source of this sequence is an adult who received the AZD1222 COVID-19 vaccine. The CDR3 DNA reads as TGCGCCAGCCGGGACAGGGCGATAGATACGCAGTATTTT. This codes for CASRDRAIDTQYF. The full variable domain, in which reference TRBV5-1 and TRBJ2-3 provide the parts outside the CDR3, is KAGVTQTPRYLIKTRGQQVTLSCSPISGHRSVSWYQQTPGQGLQFLFEYFSETQRNKGNFPGRFSGRQFSNSRSEMNVSTLELGDSALYLCASRDRAIDTQYFGPGTRLTVL.